A single sample gave rise to the 32 T cell receptor beta chains below, sequenced in a study of blood T cell repertoires in COVID-19. TCRdb's table, derived via immunoSEQ multiplex PCR, lists solely in-frame clones and lacks some. The table lists around 110,000 clones, approximately 87% of them singletons, with under 2.5% in the top ten. Material: peripheral blood. These receptors came from a man aged 25 to 40 with acute or convalescent COVID-19.

The V call is TRBV12-3 or TRBV12-4, the J call TRBJ1-2; no clear D. This CDR3 is 12 amino acids long. V dropped 8 bases and J dropped 4 bases, with 11 bases sitting between them. The CDR3 sequence: CASLTRSYGYTF. CDR3 coding DNA: TGTGCCAGCCTCACGAGATCCTATGGCTACACCTTC.

In its sample, this clone was seen a few times. V and J are TRBV2 and TRBJ1-5; D unresolved. The CDR3 runs to 13 residues. Trimming stripped 4 bases from V and 6 bases from J, with 10 bases between. Germline assignment: CDR1 SNHLY and CDR2 FYNNEI. The CDR3 region has the DNA TGTGCCAGCAGTGGAGGGTTTCGTCAGCCCCAGCATTTT. It codes for CASSGGFRQPQHF.

The chain links TRBV7-9 to TRBJ1-1; 9 bases are a match to TRBD1. Germline lookup yields CDR1 SEHNR and CDR2 FQNEAQ (reference sequence). V shed 5 bases, J shed 1 base, and the junction held 8 bases outside the gene matches. The CDR3 contains 16 residues. In DNA form, the CDR3 reads TGTGCCAGCAGCCACGACCCGGGACAGGGGAACACTGAAGCTTTCTTT. This translates into CASSHDPGQGNTEAFF.

The chain couples TRBV11-2 to TRBJ1-6; 9 bases line up with TRBD1. This CDR3 comprises 16 residues. Trimming removed 1 base from V and 6 bases from J; junction bases left unmatched: 4. Germline V gene data show CDR1 as SGHAT and CDR2 as FQNNGV. In DNA form, the CDR3 reads TGTGCCAGCAGCTTAGGCGGACAGGGGACTAATTCACCCCTCCACTTT. This translates into CASSLGGQGTNSPLHF.

The V and J genes are TRBV11-3 and TRBJ2-5; 9 nucleotides align to TRBD1. Losses at the gene ends were 4 bases for V and 4 bases for J; bases not matched to a gene: 7. CDR1 and CDR2 (germline): SGHNT, YENEEA. This CDR3 region has 15 residues. DNA of the CDR3: TGTGCCAGCAGCTCAGGCACAGGGGGCTTAGAGACCCAGTACTTC. Translating gives CASSSGTGGLETQYF.

This clone has more than one count but fewer than ten. DNA of the CDR3: TGTGCCAGCAAGAAAACCGGACAGGCCAATTCACCCCTCCACTTT. The encoded protein is CASKKTGQANSPLHF. V is TRBV2 and J is TRBJ1-6; the match to TRBD1 covers 7 bases. V gave up 7 bases and J gave up 7 bases; unmatched junction bases: 10. From germline, CDR1 is SNHLY and CDR2 FYNNEI. This CDR3 is built from 15 residues.

The gene calls are TRBV5-4 and TRBJ2-3, with a tentative D call TRBD2 (6 bases). Trimming pared 5 bases from V and 6 bases from J, leaving 19 bases between. This CDR3 has 15 residues. Per the germline V gene, CDR1 is SGHNT and CDR2 is YYREEE (reference sequence). This chain's CDR3 is CASSPWRAGRDTQYF. The CDR3 region has the DNA TGTGCCAGCAGTCCGTGGAGGGCCGGTCGGGATACGCAGTATTTT.

V and J are TRBV2 and TRBJ1-2, with D perhaps TRBD1 (5 bases). The CDR3 consists of 13 residues. CDR1 SNHLY and CDR2 FYNNEI come from the germline V gene. V lost 3 bases, J lost 6 bases, and 11 bases lay in between. The CDR3 loop reads CASSDREVNGYTF. CDR3 nucleotides: TGTGCCAGCAGTGACAGGGAAGTCAATGGCTACACCTTC.

V is TRBV5-4 and J is TRBJ1-5; no clear D. Germline CDR1 reads SGHNT; CDR2 reads YYREEE (reference sequence). The CDR3 totals 13 residues. Trimming left V 4 bases short and J 3 bases short, with 8 bases between. This CDR3 reads CASSPGLNQPQHF. In DNA form, the CDR3 reads TGTGCCAGCAGCCCCGGACTCAATCAGCCCCAGCATTTT.

This chain uses TRBV18 with TRBJ2-5; D is uncertain. Germline values: CDR1 KGHSH, CDR2 LQKENI. The CDR3 is 13 amino acids. The ends were cut back, 2 bases at V and 7 bases at J, with 11 bases in the middle. In nucleotides, the CDR3 is TGTGCCAGCTCACCAGGCAGCTCAGGGACCCAGTACTTC. Translating gives CASSPGSSGTQYF.

The rearrangement joins TRBV4-2 to TRBJ2-3; 7 bases agree with TRBD2. The CDR3 is 16 amino acids. Germline-derived CDR1 and CDR2 are LGHNA and YNFKEQ. J lost 4 bases, V lost 1 base, and 8 bases had no gene match. CDR3 bases: TGTGCCAGCAGCCAAGGAATAGCCGGGGGGTCAGATACGCAGTATTTT. This encodes CASSQGIAGGSDTQYF.

CDR3 coding DNA: TGTGCCAGCACCATGGAAAGCGGGGTCCAAGAGACCCAGTACTTC. It encodes CASTMESGVQETQYF. The V call is TRBV2, the J call TRBJ2-5; 7 positions match TRBD2. The length of the CDR3 is 15 residues. The germline V gene encodes CDR1 SNHLY and CDR2 FYNNEI. The J segment lost 1 base and the V segment lost 7 bases, leaving 9 bases of the junction unmatched.

This sequence joins TRBV4-1 and TRBJ1-4, with 7 bases matching TRBD1. Germline CDR1 MGHRA, CDR2 YSYEKL. The V gene end was trimmed by 4 bases and the J gene end by 7 bases; junction bases not matched to a gene: 12. The CDR3 is 16 amino acids. The CDR3 spells CASSPPDRVKGEKLFF. CDR3 coding DNA: TGCGCCAGCAGCCCCCCCGACAGGGTAAAAGGTGAAAAACTGTTTTTT.

This chain connects TRBV10-3 to TRBJ1-1, with no clear D. Germline CDR1 ENHRY, CDR2 SYGVKD. CDR3 length equals 19 residues. V gave up 5 bases and J gave up 1 base, with 26 bases separating them. The CDR3 spells CAISPLSFGSSEANTEAFF. The CDR3 nucleotides are TGTGCCATCAGTCCCCTGAGTTTTGGCAGCTCAGAGGCGAACACTGAAGCTTTCTTT.

The chain links TRBV9 to TRBJ2-1, with 11 bases that match TRBD2. V was clipped by 9 bases and J by 2 bases; unmatched bases: 10. The CDR3 has 16 residues. Germline CDR1 is SGDLS and CDR2 is YYNGEE. CDR3 nucleotide sequence: TGTGCCACCCCGCTAGCGGGGGGCGACACCTACAATGAGCAGTTCTTC. Translation gives CATPLAGGDTYNEQFF. Combining the CDR3 with reference TRBV9 and TRBJ2-1 gives the whole variable domain DSGVTQTPKHLITATGQRVTLRCSPRSGDLSVYWYQQSLDQGLQFLIQYYNGEERAKGNILERFSAQQFPDLHSELNLSSLELGDSALYFCATPLAGGDTYNEQFFGPGTRLTVL.

The chain uses TRBV7-3 and TRBJ2-1; D is unclear. The V and J ends lost 5 bases and 8 bases respectively, with 13 bases between them. Germline CDR1 reads SGHTA; CDR2 reads FQGTGA. The CDR3 loop spans 13 amino acids. CDR3 bases: TGTGCCAGCAGCCCCCAGGCATGGGATGAGCAGTTCTTC. Amino acid sequence: CASSPQAWDEQFF.

The chain recombines TRBV3-1 (or the pseudogene TRBV3-2) with TRBJ2-1; 7 positions match TRBD1. The CDR3 runs 14 residues. Germline loops: CDR1 LGHDT, CDR2 YNNKEL (reference sequence). Losses at the gene ends were 4 bases for V and 5 bases for J; bases not matched to a gene: 5. As DNA, the CDR3 is TGTGCCAGCAGCCGACAGGGACCCCACAATGAGCAGTTCTTC. Encoded protein: CASSRQGPHNEQFF.

The gene calls are TRBV11-1 and TRBJ2-4; weak D call: TRBD1 (6 bases). The CDR3 has 15 amino acids. The germline CDR1 and CDR2 sequences are SGHAT and FQDESV (reference sequence). Trimming took off 5 bases at V and 1 base at J, with 12 bases between the two ends. The CDR3 reads CASSNTGMAKNIQYF. DNA for the CDR3: TGTGCCAGCAGCAATACAGGGATGGCCAAAAACATTCAGTACTTC.

V is TRBV18 and J is TRBJ2-5, with TRBD1 matching 7 bases. Germline lookup yields CDR1 KGHSH and CDR2 LQKENI. V was pared by 3 bases and J by 2 bases, with 12 bases of the junction left unmatched. CDR3 length equals 17 residues. Here the CDR3 reads CASSPLRDRVRQETQYF. CDR3 bases: TGTGCCAGCTCACCCCTACGCGACAGGGTGAGACAAGAGACCCAGTACTTC. Looking up the rest from reference TRBV18 and TRBJ2-5 gives the full variable domain: NAGVMQNPRHLVRRRGQEARLRCSPMKGHSHVYWYRQLPEEGLKFMVYLQKENIIDESGMPKERFSAEFPKEGPSILRIQQVVRGDSAAYFCASSPLRDRVRQETQYFGPGTRLLVL.

The gene calls are TRBV10-3 and TRBJ2-6; TRBD1 matches at 9 bases. Germline loops: CDR1 ENHRY, CDR2 SYGVKD. This CDR3 has 15 amino acids. V shed 4 bases, J shed 2 bases, and the junction held 0 bases outside the gene matches. DNA of the CDR3: TGTGCCATCAGTGGACAGGGGGCTGGGGCCAACGTCCTGACTTTC. As protein: CAISGQGAGANVLTF.

V usage is TRBV7-9 and J usage is TRBJ2-7; 8 nucleotides agree with TRBD1. With V trimmed by 5 bases and J by 3 bases, 6 bases remained unmatched. The germline CDR1 and CDR2 sequences are SEHNR and FQNEAQ (reference sequence). This CDR3 region has 14 residues. The CDR3 sequence is CASSPSGTGYEQYF. The CDR3 DNA is TGTGCCAGCAGCCCATCCGGGACAGGCTACGAGCAGTACTTC.

The rearrangement joins TRBV7-2 to TRBJ1-1, with 9 bases aligning to TRBD1. Germline V lookup: CDR1 SGHTA, CDR2 FQGNSA. The V gene end was trimmed by 1 base and the J gene end by 5 bases; junction bases not matched to a gene: 2. The CDR3 sequence is 14 residues long. Here the CDR3 reads CASSLEGQGTEAFF. CDR3 DNA sequence: TGTGCCAGCAGCTTAGAAGGACAGGGGACTGAAGCTTTCTTT.

The chain has TRBV9 and TRBJ1-1; TRBD1 aligns across 10 bases. This CDR3 comprises 19 residues. J gave up 3 bases and V 0 bases, and 14 bases lay outside the gene matches. CDR1 SGDLS and CDR2 YYNGEE come from the germline V gene. In DNA form, the CDR3 reads TGTGCCAGCAGCGTAGAATCAAGGCCTGGGACAGGGGTCGACACTGAAGCTTTCTTT. Translation: CASSVESRPGTGVDTEAFF. The complete variable domain, with remaining parts taken from reference TRBV9 and TRBJ1-1, reads DSGVTQTPKHLITATGQRVTLRCSPRSGDLSVYWYQQSLDQGLQFLIQYYNGEERAKGNILERFSAQQFPDLHSELNLSSLELGDSALYFCASSVESRPGTGVDTEAFFGQGTRLTVV.

The chain combines TRBV9 with TRBJ2-2, with 7 bases that match TRBD2. Germline V lookup: CDR1 SGDLS, CDR2 YYNGEE. V lost 3 bases and J lost 3; bases outside the gene matches: 8. This CDR3 comprises 16 residues. DNA of the CDR3: TGTGCCAGCAGCGCCGCCGCCCTAGCGGACACCGGGGAGCTGTTTTTT. It codes for CASSAAALADTGELFF.

This chain joins TRBV2 and TRBJ2-5; 12 bases line up with TRBD1. Per the germline V gene, CDR1 is SNHLY and CDR2 is FYNNEI. There are 16 residues in the CDR3. Unmatched junction bases numbered 10, after V lost 6 bases and J lost 5 bases. This CDR3 reads CASSPYGTGGFETQYF. DNA of the CDR3: TGTGCCAGCAGCCCATACGGGACAGGGGGCTTTGAGACCCAGTACTTC.

V and J are TRBV6-5 and TRBJ2-1; the match to TRBD1 covers 8 bases. J lost 0 bases, V lost 5 bases, and 3 bases had no gene match. The CDR3 has 15 residues. Germline CDR1 reads MNHEY; CDR2 reads SVGAGI. Here the CDR3 DNA reads TGTGCCAGCAGTCCAGGGACAGGCTCCTACAATGAGCAGTTCTTC. It translates to CASSPGTGSYNEQFF.

The table lists this clone with a count of one. The chain has TRBV18 and TRBJ1-6; D remains unclear. V lost 5 bases and J 5 bases, leaving 7 bases between the germline ends. This CDR3 comprises 13 residues. Germline CDR1 is KGHSH and CDR2 is LQKENI. CDR3 in amino acids: CASSTSNNSPLHF. The CDR3 DNA sequence: TGTGCCAGCTCAACGTCTAATAATTCACCCCTCCACTTT.

The chain couples TRBV18 to TRBJ1-1; tentative D call: TRBD1 (6 bases). Trimming removed 4 bases at V and 5 bases at J, with 11 bases between. This CDR3 is built from 13 residues. CDR1 KGHSH and CDR2 LQKENI come from the germline V gene. The CDR3 sequence: CASSLSGDTEAFF. The CDR3 DNA follows: TGTGCCAGCTCACTTTCAGGGGATACTGAAGCTTTCTTT.

V usage is TRBV2 and J usage is TRBJ1-5, with a possible D match to TRBD1 (5 bases). Deletions cut 5 bases from V and 3 bases from J, with 11 bases between. This CDR3 is built from 14 residues. CDR1 is SNHLY, CDR2 FYNNEI, per germline. CDR3 protein: CASSRTGTNQPQHF. CDR3 nucleotide sequence: TGTGCCAGCAGTCGAACAGGTACCAATCAGCCCCAGCATTTT.

CDR3 amino acids: CASSPQESSNEKLFF. Written as DNA, the CDR3 is TGTGCCAGCAGCCCACAGGAAAGTAGTAATGAAAAACTGTTTTTT. V gene TRBV7-9 combines with J gene TRBJ1-4, with D possibly being TRBD1 (5 bases). The germline V gene has CDR1 SEHNR and CDR2 FQNEAQ (reference sequence). Trimming removed 5 bases at V and 4 bases at J, with 14 bases between. This CDR3 has 15 amino acids.

This sequence joins TRBV7-2 and TRBJ1-5; no reliable D call. With 0 bases removed from V and 6 bases from J, the gap between germline ends came to 6 bases. CDR1 is SGHTA and CDR2 is FQGNSA in the germline V gene. This CDR3 has 13 residues. This chain's CDR3 is CASSLAGSQPQHF. The DNA of the CDR3 is TGTGCCAGCAGCTTAGCTGGGAGTCAGCCCCAGCATTTT. Based on the CDR3 plus reference TRBV7-2 and TRBJ1-5, the full variable domain is GAGVSQSPSNKVTEKGKDVELRCDPISGHTALYWYRQSLGQGLEFLIYFQGNSAPDKSGLPSDRFSAERTGGSVSTLTIQRTQQEDSAVYLCASSLAGSQPQHFGDGTRLSIL.

The chain recombines TRBV19 with TRBJ2-3, with 10 bases that match TRBD2. Looked up from germline, CDR1 is LNHDA and CDR2 is SQIVND (reference sequence). Losses at the gene ends were 5 bases for V and 5 bases for J; bases not matched to a gene: 10. The CDR3 sequence is 16 residues long. DNA of the CDR3: TGTGCCAGTAGTTGGGAGCGGGAGGGCCCCCTAGATACGCAGTATTTT. It is translated as CASSWEREGPLDTQYF.